This T cell receptor (beta chain) was retrieved from a study of T-cell memory formation after mild COVID-19 (dated by TCRdb to the early 2020s). Study-wide context: TCR sequence clusters from the two donors were largely donor specific. Longitudinal TCRalpha and TCRbeta repertoire sequencing tracked T-cell clones expanding and contracting after mild COVID-19 in two donors. Two young, previously healthy adult volunteers, one female and one male, were included in the cohort. The study at large found these results: Only a couple of mild cases were covered by the study, and larger cohorts that include severe cases with pre-infection samples were considered necessary. Contracting CD4+ clones were located mainly in the CM and EM memory subsets, whereas CD8+ clones were found to be enriched in EMRA. Clones contracting from day 15 to 85 had balanced CD4/CD8 phenotypes, while a second wave expanding from day 15 to 37 was biased towards CD4+. Whether the second-wave clones peaking on day 37 were SARS-CoV-2 specific was not confirmed. Some responding clones were found in pre-infection memory, which suggests that pre-existing cross-reactive memory T cells took part in the SARS-CoV-2 response.

In its sample, this clonotype was seen many times. Its antigen has not been determined. Base qualities are missing; no much larger clone stands one base away. For sequencing, an Illumina NovaSeq 6000 was employed. cDNA libraries for TCRalpha and TCRbeta were prepared by 5'RACE using constant-segment primers, with sample barcodes and unique molecular identifiers added. RNA was extracted from every sample with Trizol reagent. Library amplification was performed in two PCR steps, and a second sample barcode and Illumina TruSeq adapters were introduced in the second step. Sequencing of the libraries was done on an Illumina NovaSeq, producing 2 x 150 bp paired-end reads. As for the original processing: With migec v1.2.7, reads were demultiplexed and then collapsed into UMI-guided consensus sequences. With mixcr v2.1.11, UMI consensuses were aligned to TRA and TRB V and J templates and assembled into clonotypes. A clonotype was counted as expanded or contracted only if both edgeR and NoisET called the change significant, with noise models trained on biological replicates. For edgeR calls, the cutoffs were a false discovery rate-adjusted p below 0.01 and a log2 fold-change threshold of 1. As an exploratory analysis of dynamics, max-normalized trajectories of the 1000 most abundant clonotypes were examined by PCA with hierarchical clustering. Separately sequenced CD4+ and CD8+ repertoires were used to assign the CD4 or CD8 phenotype of responding clones. TCRdb itself trimmed the public reads at Q25 with fastp, ran MiXCR and retained productive beta chains. Rows are combined by CDR3 protein, so each entry shows the most common genes and DNA. TCRdb's processing, not the authors' own work, is the source of the V and J calls. The sample has hundreds of thousands of distinct CDR3 sequences on record, roughly 15% of them singletons. The top ten hold about 20% of the sample.

V is shortened by 2 bases, J by 10 bases, and the region joining them spans 13 bases. The CDR3 has 13 amino acids, counting the end cysteine and phenylalanine. Only the CDR3 DNA is retained, 39 bases long and in frame from the first base. From a lookup of the germline V gene, CDR1 and CDR2 are SGHRS and YFSETQ. Ficoll-Paque density gradient centrifugation was used to isolate PBMCs. The chain is made from TRBV5-1 and TRBJ2-1; the D gene is perhaps TRBD1 or TRBD2, each of them matching over 6 bases. The receptor's source is a man in his late teens or twenties who had mild COVID-19 (a few samples of this study predate the infection). The sample titles of this study are shuffled in the database, so cell type and time point are left out; the donor was told from shared clones. Material: PBMCs or a T cell subset sorted from them (not recorded which). The nucleotide sequence is given as TGCGCCAGCAGCTTTTCGGGGGCCGCAGAGCAGTTCTTC. This sequence encodes CASSFSGAAEQFF.